This section outlines one T cell receptor beta chain sequence together with its context. The V and J ends lost 7 bases and 3 bases, in that order; junction bases with no gene match: 8. From germline, CDR1 is SQVTM and CDR2 ANQGSEA. The CDR3 is made up of 13 amino acids. Using immunoSEQ multiplex PCR, the repertoire was profiled, and TCRdb retains in-frame clones only, with some absent. Of fewer than 200,000 clones listed, 78% are singletons. These data come from a study of blood T cell repertoires in COVID-19. The V call is TRBV29-1, the J call TRBJ2-7, with TRBD1 matching over 8 bases. This clonotype was sampled from a woman aged 45-59 years who had recovered from COVID-19. The sequencing sample was made of PBMCs or T cells enriched from blood (not recorded which). CDR3 residues: CSARQGFGYEQYF. The CDR3 nucleotides are TGCAGCGCTCGACAGGGGTTTGGCTACGAGCAGTACTTC.